The next 8 T cell receptor beta chains were all read from a single sample in a study of CD39 and CD103 CD8 tumor-infiltrating T cells. Generated by immunoSEQ multiplex PCR, the TCRdb table keeps only in-frame clones and is missing some. Among under 20,000 clones listed, 75% to 95% were seen once. Sequences were obtained from CD8+ T cells sorted from blood. Subset given: total memory CD8 T cells (CD45RA-CCR7+/-) from blood or uninvolved lymph node. These receptors all stem from a human donor with head and neck squamous cell carcinoma.

This clone has only a few counts. The chain carries TRBV4-1 and TRBJ1-1; D is possibly TRBD1 (5 bases). CDR1 and CDR2 from the germline V gene are MGHRA and YSYEKL. The length of the CDR3 is 15 residues. V was trimmed by 1 base and J by 1 base, leaving 10 bases between them. The CDR3: CASSQGPRENTEAFF. CDR3 nucleotide sequence: TGCGCCAGCAGCCAAGGCCCCAGGGAGAACACTGAAGCTTTCTTT.

This chain connects TRBV4-1 to TRBJ1-4; TRBD1 is a possible D gene (5 bases). Between the trimmed V and J ends, which lost 3 bases and 0 bases, there was a span of 5 bases. The CDR3 runs to 14 residues. Germline V gene data show CDR1 as MGHRA and CDR2 as YSYEKL. The CDR3 loop is CASSQGATNEKLFF. For the CDR3, the DNA is TGCGCCAGCAGCCAGGGGGCAACTAATGAAAAACTGTTTTTT.

The chain carries TRBV1 and TRBJ1-2; TRBD1, the D gene given by the table, was not confirmed from the DNA. TRBV1 is a listed pseudogene. The CDR3 extends over 13 amino acids. DNA for the CDR3: TGCACCAGCAGCCCCGACAGGAACTATGGCTACACCTTC. This encodes CTSSPDRNYGYTF.

The V gene is TRBV4-1, the J gene TRBJ2-7, with 10 bases identical to TRBD1. The CDR3 consists of 14 residues. The germline gives CDR1 MGHRA, CDR2 YSYEKL. The J segment lost 4 bases and the V segment lost 1 base, leaving 1 base of the junction unmatched. The DNA for the CDR3 is TGCGCCAGCAGCCAAGCGGGACAGGGGTACGAGCAGTACTTC. It codes for CASSQAGQGYEQYF.

The genes are TRBV4-1 and TRBJ1-2, with TRBD1 matching over 10 bases. In germline, CDR1 is MGHRA, CDR2 YSYEKL. The CDR3 is 16 amino acids. The V segment lost 2 bases and the J segment 7 bases; nucleotides outside the gene matches: 10. CDR3 in DNA: TGCGCCAGCAGCCAAACCACGGGACAGGGGAGCAGTGGCTACACCTTC. Translated: CASSQTTGQGSSGYTF.

The J gene is TRBJ1-5, the V gene TRBV11-2; D remains ambiguous. The CDR3 runs to 14 residues. V dropped 0 bases and J dropped 9 bases, with 12 bases sitting between them. The germline CDR1 and CDR2 sequences are SGHAT and FQNNGV. The CDR3 region is CASSLDGSFRPQHF. The CDR3 bases are TGTGCCAGCAGCTTAGATGGGAGCTTTCGGCCCCAGCATTTT.

V gene TRBV18 combines with J gene TRBJ1-2; D is undetermined. Trimming shortened V by 3 bases and J by 5 bases, and 4 bases separated the two germline ends. This CDR3 comprises 11 residues. Per germline, CDR1 KGHSH and CDR2 LQKENI. CDR3 protein: CASSPDYGYTF. DNA for the CDR3: TGTGCCAGCTCACCGGATTATGGCTACACCTTC. Supplemented by reference TRBV18 and TRBJ1-2, the full variable domain reads NAGVMQNPRHLVRRRGQEARLRCSPMKGHSHVYWYRQLPEEGLKFMVYLQKENIIDESGMPKERFSAEFPKEGPSILRIQQVVRGDSAAYFCASSPDYGYTFGSGTRLTVV.

The chain uses TRBV11-2 and TRBJ2-3; TRBD1 agrees at 7 bases. The CDR3 is made up of 16 amino acids. Germline V gene sequence: CDR1 SGHAT, CDR2 FQNNGV. Trimming cost V 0 bases and J 0 bases; bases outside gene matches: 3. The DNA of the CDR3 is TGTGCCAGCAGCTTAGAACAGGGGCTTAGCACAGATACGCAGTATTTT. As protein: CASSLEQGLSTDTQYF.